The present entry profiles one T cell receptor (beta chain) with its context. V lost 6 bases and J lost 10; bases outside the gene matches: 7. The V gene's germline CDR1 is MNHEY and CDR2 SVGAGI. The CDR3 runs 12 residues. PCR was performed using 60 Vbeta and 13 Jbeta primers. Sequencing used immunoSEQ multiplex PCR; TCRdb keeps in-frame clones, though not all of them. This table has around 100,000 clones, approximately 79% appearing once. The data stem from a study of cytomegalovirus exposure and HLA in healthy donors. The chain joins TRBV6-5 to TRBJ1-1; TRBD1 agrees at 8 bases. The sequenced material came from PBMCs. The sequence derives from a woman in her sixties in good health and CMV-seropositive. CDR3: CASRNPGQAAFF. The CDR3 region has the DNA TGTGCCAGCAGAAACCCGGGACAGGCAGCTTTCTTT.